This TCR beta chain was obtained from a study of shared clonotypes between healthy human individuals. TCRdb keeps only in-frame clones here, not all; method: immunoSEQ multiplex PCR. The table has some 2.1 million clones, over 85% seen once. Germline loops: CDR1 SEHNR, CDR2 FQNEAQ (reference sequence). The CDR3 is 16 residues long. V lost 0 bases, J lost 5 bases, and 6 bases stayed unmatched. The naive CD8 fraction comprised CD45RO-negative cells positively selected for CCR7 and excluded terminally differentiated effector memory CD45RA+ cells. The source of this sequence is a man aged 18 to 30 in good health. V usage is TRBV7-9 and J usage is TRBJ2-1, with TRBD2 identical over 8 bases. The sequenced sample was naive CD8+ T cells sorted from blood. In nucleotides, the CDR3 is TGTGCCAGCAGCTTAGCCTTAGCGGGGTTGGACAATGAGCAGTTCTTC. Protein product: CASSLALAGLDNEQFF.